These 15 T cell receptor beta chains originate from one sample sequenced in a study of CD8 T cells in Susac syndrome. RNA, at about 0.5 to 1 ug, was reverse transcribed with random hexamers. TCRdb reprocessed the immunoSEQ multiplex PCR reads via MiXCR and lists one record per CDR3 protein. The sample has 200,000 to 300,000 distinct CDR3 sequences, about 96% seen once. Sequences were obtained from CD4+ T cells from PBMCs. The receptors here all came from a human donor with Susac syndrome.

Note on this clonotype: This is likely a read error, given that the CDR3 carries no conserved phenylalanine or tryptophan at its end. The DNA is left out, because the CDR3 cannot be placed on it with certainty; the CDR3 is given as TCRdb lists it. The rearrangement joins TRBV25-1 to TRBJ1-2; the D call of TRBD1 is as the table states it, not checked on the DNA. Germline V gene sequence: CDR1 MGHDK, CDR2 SYGVNS. The CDR3 is 11 residues long, ends included. CDR3 region: CASSENRDLDL.

The gene calls are TRBV4-1 and TRBJ2-1, with 11 bases matching TRBD2. The CDR3 totals 15 residues. Germline CDR1 MGHRA, CDR2 YSYEKL. Germline trimming cut 4 bases from V and 5 bases from J; bases unmatched to any gene: 4. Here the CDR3 reads CASSLLGLADNEQFF. The CDR3 DNA reads as TGCGCCAGCAGCCTCCTGGGACTAGCGGACAATGAGCAGTTCTTC.

V usage is TRBV30 and J usage is TRBJ1-1; tentatively, D is TRBD1 (6 bases). Per germline, CDR1 GTSNPN and CDR2 SVGIG (reference sequence). The ends were cut back, 3 bases at V and 11 bases at J, with 13 bases in the middle. This CDR3 has 11 residues. CDR3 in amino acids: CAWRTTGSAFF. The CDR3 DNA is TGTGCCTGGAGAACCACAGGGAGTGCTTTCTTT.

The chain has TRBV20-1 and TRBJ1-1, with D unclear. CDR3 size: 13 residues. Trimming left V 5 bases short and J 1 base short, with 11 bases between. Germline CDR1 reads DFQATT; CDR2 reads SNEGSKA (reference sequence). The CDR3 region is CSAVTTQNTEAFF. The CDR3 DNA reads TGCAGTGCTGTGACAACTCAGAACACTGAAGCTTTCTTT.

This sequence joins TRBV29-1 and TRBJ2-6, with D unclear. The CDR3 extends over 15 amino acids. Trimming took off 3 bases at V and 2 bases at J, with 11 bases between the two ends. Germline V CDR1 and CDR2: SQVTM, ANQGSEA. CDR3 nucleotide sequence: TGCAGCGTTGAGTCAGCTTTTCCTGGGGCCAACGTCCTGACTTTC. Translation gives CSVESAFPGANVLTF.

The J gene is TRBJ2-5, the V gene TRBV29-1, with TRBD1 matching 7 bases. The CDR3 totals 12 residues. V was clipped by 6 bases and J by 5 bases; unmatched bases: 6. Germline lookup yields CDR1 SQVTM and CDR2 ANQGSEA. The CDR3 protein is CSVLDREETQYF. In DNA form, the CDR3 reads TGCAGCGTCCTTGACAGGGAGGAGACCCAGTACTTC.

This sequence joins TRBV11-3 and TRBJ2-1; 7 bases map to TRBD2. The CDR3 has 15 amino acids. Germline V gene data show CDR1 as SGHNT and CDR2 as YENEEA. The junction had 7 bases not matched to a gene; V was cut back by 6 bases and J by 2 bases. The CDR3 region is CASSSRGGAYNEQFF. The CDR3 nucleotides read TGTGCCAGCAGTTCACGTGGGGGGGCCTACAATGAGCAGTTCTTC.

This sequence joins TRBV30 and TRBJ1-1; D ambiguous. Per the germline V gene, CDR1 is GTSNPN and CDR2 is SVGIG (reference sequence). This CDR3 comprises 13 residues. The V end lost 2 bases, the J end lost 3 bases, and 10 bases lay between the germline ends. The CDR3 loop is CAWSNGGHTEAFF. CDR3 DNA sequence: TGTGCCTGGAGTAACGGAGGGCACACTGAAGCTTTCTTT.

This clonotype was counted a single time. The V call is TRBV25-1, the J call TRBJ2-1, with unresolved D. Germline values: CDR1 MGHDK, CDR2 SYGVNS. CDR3 size: 13 residues. V shed 1 base and J shed 4 bases, with 5 bases lying between them. In nucleotides, the CDR3 is TGTGCCAGCAGTGAATGGCGATACAATGAGCAGTTCTTC. This sequence encodes CASSEWRYNEQFF.

The rearrangement joins TRBV12-3 or TRBV12-4 to TRBJ2-1, with a possible D match to TRBD2 (5 bases). V dropped 0 bases and J dropped 7 bases, with 13 bases sitting between them. This CDR3 spans 15 amino acids. The CDR3 DNA follows: TGTGCCAGCAGTTTAGCGGGAGCATTGGGTAATGAGCAGTTCTTC. It codes for CASSLAGALGNEQFF.

This rearrangement joins TRBV24-1 to TRBJ2-5; the match to TRBD2 covers 14 bases. Germline loops: CDR1 KGHDR, CDR2 SFDVKD. The CDR3 is 18 residues long. With V trimmed by 4 bases and J by 5 bases, 11 bases remained unmatched. The CDR3 DNA follows: TGTGCCACCAGTGAGCCTCGACTAGCGGGAGGGGCTTGGGAGACCCAGTACTTC. Encoded protein: CATSEPRLAGGAWETQYF.

The rearrangement links TRBV20-1 to TRBJ2-3, with 7 bases that match TRBD2. The CDR3 has 14 residues. Germline loops: CDR1 DFQATT, CDR2 SNEGSKA (reference sequence). V dropped 1 base and J dropped 4; count of bases not matched to a gene: 5. Here the CDR3 DNA reads TGCAGTGCTAGAGCGGGAGGAGTCGCAGATACGCAGTATTTT. Protein: CSARAGGVADTQYF.

V usage is TRBV20-1 and J usage is TRBJ1-2; no firm D call. Between the trimmed V and J ends, which lost 0 bases and 4 bases, there was a span of 18 bases. The CDR3 totals 16 residues. Germline V CDR1 and CDR2: DFQATT, SNEGSKA (reference sequence). The CDR3 DNA reads as TGCAGTGCTAGAGATCAACCAGGCGACAATCGCTATGGCTACACCTTC. It specifies CSARDQPGDNRYGYTF.

The CDR3 sequence: CASQQGLYEQYF. CDR3 DNA: TGTGCCAGCCAGCAGGGCCTCTACGAGCAGTACTTC. The chain combines TRBV2 with TRBJ2-7; perhaps TRBD1 as D (5 bases). This CDR3 region has 12 residues. Germline loops: CDR1 SNHLY, CDR2 FYNNEI. V was clipped by 8 bases and J by 3 bases, with 11 bases between them. Drawing the rest from reference TRBV2 and TRBJ2-7, the complete variable domain is EPEVTQTPSHQVTQMGQEVILRCVPISNHLYFYWYRQILGQKVEFLVSFYNNEISEKSEIFDDQFSVERPDGSNFTLKIRSTKLEDSAMYFCASQQGLYEQYFGPGTRLTVT.

This chain joins TRBV20-1 and TRBJ2-1; no firm D call. From germline, CDR1 is DFQATT and CDR2 SNEGSKA (reference sequence). This CDR3 has 10 residues. V shed 3 bases and J shed 5 bases, with 2 bases lying between them. CDR3 sequence: CSASNNEQFF. CDR3 nucleotide sequence: TGCAGTGCTAGCAACAATGAGCAGTTCTTC.